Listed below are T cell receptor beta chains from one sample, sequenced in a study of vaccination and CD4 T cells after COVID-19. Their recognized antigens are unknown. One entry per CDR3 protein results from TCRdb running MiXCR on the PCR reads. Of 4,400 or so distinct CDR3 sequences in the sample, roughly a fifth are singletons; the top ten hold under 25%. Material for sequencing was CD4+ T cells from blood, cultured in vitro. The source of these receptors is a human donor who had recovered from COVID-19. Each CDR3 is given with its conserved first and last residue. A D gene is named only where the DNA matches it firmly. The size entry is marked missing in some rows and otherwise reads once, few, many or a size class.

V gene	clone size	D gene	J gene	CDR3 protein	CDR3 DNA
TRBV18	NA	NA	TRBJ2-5	CASSPDLQETQYF	TGTGCCAGCTCACCGGACTTACAAGAGACCCAGTACTTC
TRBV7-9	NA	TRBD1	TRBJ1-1	CASSLRSGGTEAFF	TGTGCCAGCAGCTTACGGTCAGGGGGCACTGAAGCTTTCTTT
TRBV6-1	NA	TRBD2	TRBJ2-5	CASSVDGGRETQYF	TGTGCCAGCAGTGTAGACGGGGGGAGGGAGACCCAGTACTTC
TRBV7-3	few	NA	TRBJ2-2	CASSLFPPAAGPGELFF	TGTGCCAGCAGCTTATTCCCCCCGGCGGCGGGACCCGGGGAGCTGTTTTTT
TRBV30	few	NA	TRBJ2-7	CAWSVGHYEQYF	TGTGCCTGGAGTGTAGGACACTACGAGCAGTACTTC
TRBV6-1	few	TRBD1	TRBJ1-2	CASRPTGQGAGYTF	TGTGCCAGCAGACCAACGGGACAGGGGGCTGGCTACACCTTC
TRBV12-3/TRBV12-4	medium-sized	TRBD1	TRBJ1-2	CASRPTGGRSYTF	TGTGCCAGCAGGCCTACAGGGGGCAGGAGCTACACCTTC
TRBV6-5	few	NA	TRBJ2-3	CASSYSRGPSTDTQYF	TGTGCCAGCAGTTACTCGCGGGGGCCTAGCACAGATACGCAGTATTTT
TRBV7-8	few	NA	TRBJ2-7	CASSRRDVGLEQYF	TGTGCCAGCAGCCGCCGGGACGTAGGTCTCGAGCAGTACTTC
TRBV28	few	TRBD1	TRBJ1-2	CASSSSGDRGPYGYTF	TGTGCCAGCAGTTCTAGCGGGGACAGGGGCCCCTATGGCTACACCTTC
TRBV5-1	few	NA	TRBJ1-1	CASRRTENTEAFF	TGCGCCAGCAGGAGGACAGAGAACACTGAAGCTTTCTTT
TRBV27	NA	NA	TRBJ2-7	CASSSLQGPYEQYF	TGTGCCAGCAGTTCCCTACAGGGCCCCTACGAGCAGTACTTC
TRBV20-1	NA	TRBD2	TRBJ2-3	CSARGLAGGTDTQYF	TGCAGTGCTAGGGGACTAGCGGGAGGTACAGATACGCAGTATTTT
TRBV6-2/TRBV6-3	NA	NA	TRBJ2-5	CASSPVEETQYF	TGTGCCAGCAGTCCCGTGGAGGAGACCCAGTACTTC
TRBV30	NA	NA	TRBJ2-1	CAWRGYNEQFF	TGTGCCTGGAGGGGATACAATGAGCAGTTCTTC
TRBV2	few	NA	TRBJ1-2	CASTSLGIYGYTF	TGTGCCAGCACGAGTCTGGGAATATATGGCTACACCTTC
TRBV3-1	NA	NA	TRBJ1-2	CASSAGTIYGYTF	TGTGCCAGCAGCGCTGGGACCATTTATGGCTACACCTTC
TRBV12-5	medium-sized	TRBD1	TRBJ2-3	CASGGQGGTDTQYF	TGTGCTAGTGGTGGACAGGGCGGCACAGATACGCAGTATTTT
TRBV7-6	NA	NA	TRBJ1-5	CASSPGGVNQPQHF	TGTGCCAGCAGCCCCGGGGGGGTAAATCAGCCCCAGCATTTT
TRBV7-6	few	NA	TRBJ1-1	CASSLRRDTEAFF	TGTGCCAGCAGCCTTCGTAGGGACACTGAAGCTTTCTTT
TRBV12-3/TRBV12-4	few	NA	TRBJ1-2	CASSLGGPIYGYTF	TGTGCCAGCAGTTTAGGGGGACCCATTTATGGCTACACCTTC
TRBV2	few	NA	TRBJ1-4	CASKDGHEKLFF	TGTGCCAGCAAAGACGGTCATGAAAAACTGTTTTTT
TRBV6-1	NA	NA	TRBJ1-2	CVSRLQSNYGYTF	TGTGTCAGCAGACTACAGAGTAACTATGGCTACACCTTC
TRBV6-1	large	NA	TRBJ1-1	CASSRGVGDTEAFF	TGTGCCAGCAGTCGTGGCGTAGGGGACACTGAAGCTTTCTTT
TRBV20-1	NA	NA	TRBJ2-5	CSASDSWGQGTQYF	TGCAGTGCTAGTGATTCATGGGGCCAGGGGACCCAGTACTTC
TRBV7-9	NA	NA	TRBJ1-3	CASRWSRAGDSGNTIYF	TGTGCCAGCAGGTGGAGCAGGGCTGGGGACTCTGGAAACACCATATATTTT
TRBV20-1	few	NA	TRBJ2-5	CSARGREQTQYF	TGCAGTGCTAGAGGCAGGGAACAGACCCAGTACTTC
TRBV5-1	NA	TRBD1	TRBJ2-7	CASSLGDRGSYEQYF	TGCGCCAGCAGCTTGGGGGACAGGGGCTCCTACGAGCAGTACTTC
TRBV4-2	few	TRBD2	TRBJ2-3	CASSPGLAGGGTDTQYF	TGTGCCAGCAGCCCGGGACTAGCGGGGGGCGGCACAGATACGCAGTATTTT
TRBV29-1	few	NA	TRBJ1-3	CSVRRGGGNTIYF	TGCAGCGTCCGGAGGGGGGGTGGAAACACCATATATTTT
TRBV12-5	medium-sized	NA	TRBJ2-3	CAITGGGGTDTQYF	TGTGCTATTACCGGGGGTGGTGGCACAGATACGCAGTATTTT
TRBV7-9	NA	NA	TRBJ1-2	CASSRDRTIYGYTF	TGTGCCAGCAGCAGAGACAGGACTATCTATGGCTACACCTTC
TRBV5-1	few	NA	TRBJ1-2	CASSSHGVGSGYTF	TGCGCCAGCAGCTCTCACGGGGTGGGTTCCGGCTACACCTTC
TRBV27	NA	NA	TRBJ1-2	CASSLKGGSYGYTF	TGTGCCAGCAGCCTTAAGGGGGGTAGCTATGGCTACACCTTC